This entry lists 11 T cell receptor beta chains sequenced from one sample in a study of blood T cells in healthy people across ages. A second PCR of about 7 to 12 cycles used a sample-barcoded 5' primer and a J-beta primer mix. Using its own MiXCR run on the 5' RACE reads, TCRdb lists one record per CDR3 protein. The repertoire has 1.5 million to 2 million distinct CDR3 sequences, approximately 39% of them found once; the top ten carry 20% to 25%. Sequencing was carried out using blood. These receptors all come from a human donor in good health.

J is TRBJ1-1 and V is TRBV29-1; TRBD1 aligns across 8 bases. Per the germline V gene, CDR1 is SQVTM and CDR2 is ANQGSEA. The J segment lost 9 bases and the V segment lost 3 bases, leaving 12 bases of the junction unmatched. The CDR3 contains 14 residues. The CDR3 spells CSVDQGGTGNKAFF. Written as DNA, the CDR3 is TGCAGCGTTGACCAGGGGGGGACAGGCAATAAAGCTTTCTTT.

CDR3 bases: TGTGCCAGCACTTCCTTAGGGACAGGGGGGCTTGGCTACACCTTC. Amino acids: CASTSLGTGGLGYTF. The chain recombines TRBV7-2 with TRBJ1-2; the match to TRBD1 covers 11 bases. J gave up 7 bases and V 7 bases, and 11 bases lay outside the gene matches. CDR3 length equals 15 residues. The germline V gene has CDR1 SGHTA and CDR2 FQGNSA.

This clonotype turned up a few times. The chain has TRBV20-1 and TRBJ2-7; D is uncertain. The CDR3 spans 13 residues. V was clipped by 3 bases and J by 4 bases, with 13 bases between them. Germline V gene data show CDR1 as DFQATT and CDR2 as SNEGSKA (reference sequence). This CDR3 reads CSASVVGRYEQYF. CDR3 nucleotides: TGCAGTGCTAGTGTCGTAGGAAGGTACGAGCAGTACTTC.

V and J are TRBV9 and TRBJ2-1; 8 nucleotides match TRBD2. The CDR3 loop spans 16 amino acids. Losses at the gene ends were 2 bases for V and 2 bases for J; bases not matched to a gene: 6. The germline gives CDR1 SGDLS, CDR2 YYNGEE. CDR3 region: CASSVASGGAYNEQFF. CDR3 DNA sequence: TGTGCCAGCAGCGTCGCCAGCGGGGGCGCCTACAATGAGCAGTTCTTC.

This clonotype was picked up a small number of times. The chain employs TRBV5-1 and TRBJ1-2; D not certain. The CDR3 has 13 amino acids. V was pared by 1 base and J by 3 bases, with 7 bases between. CDR1 SGHRS and CDR2 YFSETQ come from the germline V gene. The CDR3 is CASSLMADYGYTF. CDR3 coding DNA: TGCGCCAGCAGCTTGATGGCAGACTATGGCTACACCTTC.

The V and J genes are TRBV2 and TRBJ2-5; TRBD2 aligns across 9 bases. The trim removed 4 bases at V and 7 bases at J, leaving 10 bases unmatched. This CDR3 has 15 residues. Germline loops: CDR1 SNHLY, CDR2 FYNNEI. Here the CDR3 DNA reads TGTGCCAGCAGTGCCGCGACTAGCGGCCCCCTGACCCAGTACTTC. This translates into CASSAATSGPLTQYF.

The chain carries TRBV2 and TRBJ2-5; D remains unclear. Between the trimmed V and J ends, which lost 6 bases and 2 bases, there was a span of 10 bases. Germline loops: CDR1 SNHLY, CDR2 FYNNEI. This CDR3 comprises 13 residues. DNA for the CDR3: TGTGCCAGCAGCGCGATTGTTCAAGAGACCCAGTACTTC. This gives the protein CASSAIVQETQYF.

The chain uses TRBV13 and TRBJ1-5; TRBD1 matches 7 bases. CDR1 is PRHDT and CDR2 is FYEKMQ in the germline V gene (reference sequence). The V and J ends lost 3 bases and 7 bases, in that order; junction bases with no gene match: 3. This CDR3 spans 13 amino acids. The CDR3 here is CASSFTGEQPQHF. CDR3 DNA sequence: TGTGCCAGCAGCTTTACAGGGGAACAGCCCCAGCATTTT.

This sequence joins TRBV29-1 and TRBJ2-7; D may be TRBD1 (5 bases). CDR1 and CDR2 from the germline V gene are SQVTM and ANQGSEA. The CDR3 contains 17 residues. V was shortened by 4 bases and J by 3 bases, with 25 bases between the two germline ends. CDR3 DNA sequence: TGCAGCGTTGTCAGGATTCAAGACCAGGGCTTGGACTACGAGCAGTACTTC. Amino acids: CSVVRIQDQGLDYEQYF.

The chain is built from TRBV25-1 and TRBJ2-4, with D perhaps being TRBD1 or TRBD2 (5 bases each). The J call is in doubt because the DNA end fits TRBJ2-5 better. The CDR3 loop spans 13 amino acids. The V gene's germline CDR1 is MGHDK and CDR2 SYGVNS. The DNA of the CDR3 is TGTGCCAGCCAAGCGAGTAGGGGACGGACCCAGTACTTC. Protein sequence: CASQASRGRTQYF.

This clonotype was detected a few times. This rearrangement joins TRBV4-1 to TRBJ2-3; 7 nucleotides line up with TRBD2. V was clipped by 4 bases and J by 2 bases; unmatched bases: 6. The CDR3 totals 15 residues. Germline loops: CDR1 MGHRA, CDR2 YSYEKL. CDR3 amino acids: CASSRAGISTDTQYF. In DNA, the CDR3 is TGCGCCAGCAGCCGAGCGGGGATTTCCACAGATACGCAGTATTTT.